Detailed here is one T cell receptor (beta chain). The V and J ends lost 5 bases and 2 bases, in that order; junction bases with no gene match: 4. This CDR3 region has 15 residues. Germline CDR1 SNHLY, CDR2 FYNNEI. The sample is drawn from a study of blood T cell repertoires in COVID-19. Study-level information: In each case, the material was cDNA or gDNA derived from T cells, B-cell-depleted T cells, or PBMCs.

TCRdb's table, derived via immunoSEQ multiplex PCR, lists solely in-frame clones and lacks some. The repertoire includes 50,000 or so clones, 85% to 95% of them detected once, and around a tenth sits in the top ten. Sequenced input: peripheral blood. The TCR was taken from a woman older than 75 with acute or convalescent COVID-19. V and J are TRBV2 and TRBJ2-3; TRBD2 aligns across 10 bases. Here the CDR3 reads CASSRTSGYTDTQYF. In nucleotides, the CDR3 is TGTGCCAGCAGTCGGACTAGCGGATACACAGATACGCAGTATTTT.